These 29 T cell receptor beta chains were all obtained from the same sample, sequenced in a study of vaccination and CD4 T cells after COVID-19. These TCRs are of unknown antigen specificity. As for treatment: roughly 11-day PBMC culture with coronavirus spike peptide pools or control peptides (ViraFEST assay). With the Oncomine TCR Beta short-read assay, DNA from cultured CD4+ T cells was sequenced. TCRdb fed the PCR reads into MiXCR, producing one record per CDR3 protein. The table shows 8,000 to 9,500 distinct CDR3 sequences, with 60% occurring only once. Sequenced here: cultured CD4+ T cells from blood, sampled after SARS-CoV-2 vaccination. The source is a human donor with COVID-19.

In DNA form, the CDR3 reads TGTGCCAGCAGCGAGGGACAGCATAATTCACCCCTCCACTTT. This sequence encodes CASSEGQHNSPLHF. The genes are TRBV7-8 and TRBJ1-6; TRBD1 agrees at 7 bases. CDR1 is SGHVS, CDR2 FQNEAQ, per germline. The CDR3 loop spans 14 amino acids. V was clipped by 5 bases and J by 5 bases; unmatched bases: 3.

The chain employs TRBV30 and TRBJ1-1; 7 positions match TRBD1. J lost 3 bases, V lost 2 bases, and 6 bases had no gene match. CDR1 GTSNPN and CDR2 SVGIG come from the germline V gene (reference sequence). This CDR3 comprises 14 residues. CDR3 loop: CAWSQGGSDTEAFF. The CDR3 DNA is TGTGCCTGGAGTCAGGGGGGGTCGGACACTGAAGCTTTCTTT.

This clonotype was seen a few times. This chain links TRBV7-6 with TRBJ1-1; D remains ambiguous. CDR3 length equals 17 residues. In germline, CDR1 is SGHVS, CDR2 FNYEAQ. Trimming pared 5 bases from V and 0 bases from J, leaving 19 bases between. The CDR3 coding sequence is TGTGCCAGCAGCCCCCAGGTGGCGGAGGATATGAACACTGAAGCTTTCTTT. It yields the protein CASSPQVAEDMNTEAFF.

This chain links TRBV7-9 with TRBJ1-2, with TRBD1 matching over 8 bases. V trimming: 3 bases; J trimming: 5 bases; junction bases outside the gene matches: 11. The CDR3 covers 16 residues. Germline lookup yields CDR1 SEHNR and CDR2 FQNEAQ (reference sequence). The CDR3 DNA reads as TGTGCCAGCAGCTTCGGACAGGGCGTTGTGGGATATGGCTACACCTTC. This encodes CASSFGQGVVGYGYTF.

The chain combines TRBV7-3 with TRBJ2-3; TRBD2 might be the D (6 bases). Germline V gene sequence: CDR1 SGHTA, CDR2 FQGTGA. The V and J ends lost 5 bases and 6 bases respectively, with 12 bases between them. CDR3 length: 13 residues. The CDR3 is CASSQAGTDTQYF. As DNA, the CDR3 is TGTGCCAGCAGCCAGGCGGGGACGGATACGCAGTATTTT.

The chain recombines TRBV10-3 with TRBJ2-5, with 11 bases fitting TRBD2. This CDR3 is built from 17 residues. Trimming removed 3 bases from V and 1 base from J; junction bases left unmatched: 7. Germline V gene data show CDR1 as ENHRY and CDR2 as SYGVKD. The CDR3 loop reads CAISEGASGGFQETQYF. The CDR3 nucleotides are TGTGCCATCAGTGAAGGGGCTAGCGGGGGGTTCCAAGAGACCCAGTACTTC.

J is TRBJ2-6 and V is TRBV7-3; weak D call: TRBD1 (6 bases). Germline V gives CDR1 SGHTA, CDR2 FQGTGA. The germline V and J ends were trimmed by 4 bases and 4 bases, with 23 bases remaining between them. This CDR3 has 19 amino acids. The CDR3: CASSSTPGQPVRGANVLTF. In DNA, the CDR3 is TGTGCCAGCAGCTCCACCCCCGGACAGCCCGTTCGGGGGGCCAACGTCCTGACTTTC.

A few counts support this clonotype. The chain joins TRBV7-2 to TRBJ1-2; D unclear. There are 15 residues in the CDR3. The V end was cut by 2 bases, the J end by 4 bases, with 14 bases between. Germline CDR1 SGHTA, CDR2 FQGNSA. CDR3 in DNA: TGTGCCAGCAGCTTATTAGGTTCTTGGGTCTATGGCTACACCTTC. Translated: CASSLLGSWVYGYTF.

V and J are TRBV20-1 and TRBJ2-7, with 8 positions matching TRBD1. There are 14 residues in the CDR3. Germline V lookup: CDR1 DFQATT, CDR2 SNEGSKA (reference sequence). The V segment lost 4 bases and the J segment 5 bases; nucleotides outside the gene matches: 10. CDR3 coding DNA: TGCAGTGCTATAGGGACAGGTACTCGGGACGAGCAGTACTTC. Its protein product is CSAIGTGTRDEQYF.

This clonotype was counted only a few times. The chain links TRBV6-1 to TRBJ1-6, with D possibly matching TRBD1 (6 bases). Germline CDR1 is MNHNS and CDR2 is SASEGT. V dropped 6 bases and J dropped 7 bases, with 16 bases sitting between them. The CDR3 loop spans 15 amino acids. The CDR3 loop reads CASSIGGAGNSPLHF. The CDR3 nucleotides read TGTGCCAGCAGCATAGGGGGGGCGGGGAATTCACCCCTCCACTTT.

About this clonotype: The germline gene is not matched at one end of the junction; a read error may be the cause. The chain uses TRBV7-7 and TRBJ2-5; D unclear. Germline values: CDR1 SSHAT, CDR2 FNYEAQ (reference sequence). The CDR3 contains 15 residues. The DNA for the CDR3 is TGTGCTAGCAGCCTAGATGGGCGAATCGGGGAGACCCAGTACTTC. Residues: CASSLDGRIGETQYF.

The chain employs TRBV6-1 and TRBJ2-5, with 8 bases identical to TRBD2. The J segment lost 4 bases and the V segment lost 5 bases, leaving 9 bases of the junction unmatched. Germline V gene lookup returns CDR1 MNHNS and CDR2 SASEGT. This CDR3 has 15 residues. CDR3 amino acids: CASSRSRGGGETQYF. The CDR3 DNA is TGTGCCAGCAGTCGTAGTCGGGGGGGGGGAGAGACCCAGTACTTC.

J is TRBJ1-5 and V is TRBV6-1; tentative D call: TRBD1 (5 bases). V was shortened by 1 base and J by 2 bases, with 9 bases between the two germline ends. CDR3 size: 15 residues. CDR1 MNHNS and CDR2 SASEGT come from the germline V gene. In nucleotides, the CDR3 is TGTGCCAGCAGTGAAGGAGGGGACGGCAATCAGCCCCAGCATTTT. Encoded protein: CASSEGGDGNQPQHF.

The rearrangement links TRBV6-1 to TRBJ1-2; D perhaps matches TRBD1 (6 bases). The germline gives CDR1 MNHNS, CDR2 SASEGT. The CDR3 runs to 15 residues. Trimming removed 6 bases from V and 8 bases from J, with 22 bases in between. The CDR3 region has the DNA TGTGCCAGCAGCTCTTGGGGGCAGGCCAAGGGGGGCTACACCTTC. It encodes CASSSWGQAKGGYTF.

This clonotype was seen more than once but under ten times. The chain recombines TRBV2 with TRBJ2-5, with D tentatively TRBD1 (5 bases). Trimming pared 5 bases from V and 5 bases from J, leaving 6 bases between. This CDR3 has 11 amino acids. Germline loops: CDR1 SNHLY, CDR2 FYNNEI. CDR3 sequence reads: CASSSGETQYF. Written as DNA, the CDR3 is TGTGCCAGCAGTTCAGGGGAGACCCAGTACTTC.

CDR3 in amino acids: CSARTGRDGYTF. The CDR3 nucleotides read TGCAGTGCTCGAACCGGGAGGGATGGCTACACCTTC. The chain couples TRBV20-1 to TRBJ1-2; D unclear. The CDR3 consists of 12 residues. Germline assignment: CDR1 DFQATT and CDR2 SNEGSKA (reference sequence). Deletions cut 5 bases from V and 6 bases from J, with 13 bases between.

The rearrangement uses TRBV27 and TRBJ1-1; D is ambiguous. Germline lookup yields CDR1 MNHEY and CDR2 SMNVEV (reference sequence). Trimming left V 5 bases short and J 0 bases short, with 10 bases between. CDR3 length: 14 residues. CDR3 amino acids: CASSPIGMNTEAFF. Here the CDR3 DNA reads TGTGCCAGCAGTCCTATAGGCATGAACACTGAAGCTTTCTTT.

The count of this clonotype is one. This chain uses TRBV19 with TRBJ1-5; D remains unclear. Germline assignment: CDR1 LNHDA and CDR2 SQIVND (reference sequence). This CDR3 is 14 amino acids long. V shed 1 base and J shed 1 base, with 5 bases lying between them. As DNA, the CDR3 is TGTGCCAGTAGTATAGCTGCCAGCAATCAGCCCCAGCATTTT. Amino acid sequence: CASSIAASNQPQHF.

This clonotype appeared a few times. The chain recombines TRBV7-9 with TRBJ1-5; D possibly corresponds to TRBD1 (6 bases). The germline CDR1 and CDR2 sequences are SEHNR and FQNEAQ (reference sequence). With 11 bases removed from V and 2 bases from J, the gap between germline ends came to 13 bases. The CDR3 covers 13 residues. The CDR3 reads CASGASGNQPQHF. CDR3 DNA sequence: TGTGCCTCGGGGGCGTCGGGCAATCAGCCCCAGCATTTT.

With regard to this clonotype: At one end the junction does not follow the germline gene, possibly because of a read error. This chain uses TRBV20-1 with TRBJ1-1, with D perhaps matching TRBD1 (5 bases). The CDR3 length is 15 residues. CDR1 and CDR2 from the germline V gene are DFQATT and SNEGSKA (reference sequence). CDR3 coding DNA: TGCAGTGCTCCAAGGCTATCAGGGAGGAACACTGAGGCTTTCTTT. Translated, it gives CSAPRLSGRNTEAFF.

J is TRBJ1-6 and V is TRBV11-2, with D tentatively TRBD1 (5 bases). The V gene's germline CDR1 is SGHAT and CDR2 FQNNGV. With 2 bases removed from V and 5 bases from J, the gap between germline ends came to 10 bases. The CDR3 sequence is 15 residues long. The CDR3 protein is CASSLSGRHNSPLHF. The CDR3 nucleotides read TGTGCCAGCAGCTTATCAGGGCGCCATAATTCACCCCTCCACTTT.

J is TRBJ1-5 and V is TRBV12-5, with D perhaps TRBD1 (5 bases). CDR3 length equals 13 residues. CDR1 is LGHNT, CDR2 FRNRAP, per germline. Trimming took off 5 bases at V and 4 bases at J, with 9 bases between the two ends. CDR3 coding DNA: TGTGCTAGTGGTCAGGGCGGGAATCAGCCCCAGCATTTT. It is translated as CASGQGGNQPQHF.

CDR3: CASSLAWRGGSEQYF. Written as DNA, the CDR3 is TGTGCCAGCAGCTTAGCGTGGCGGGGGGGCAGCGAGCAGTACTTC. The chain links TRBV7-2 to TRBJ2-7, with TRBD2 matching 9 bases. Germline-derived CDR1 and CDR2 are SGHTA and FQGNSA. The CDR3 runs to 15 residues. V shed 0 bases and J 6 bases; nucleotides not matched to a gene: 6.

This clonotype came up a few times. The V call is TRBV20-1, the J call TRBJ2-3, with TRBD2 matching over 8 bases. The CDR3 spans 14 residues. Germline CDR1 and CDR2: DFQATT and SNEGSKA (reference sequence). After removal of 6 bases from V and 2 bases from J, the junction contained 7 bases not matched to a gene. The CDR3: CSARQRGTTDTQYF. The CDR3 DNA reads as TGCAGTGCCCGCCAGCGGGGGACCACAGATACGCAGTATTTT.

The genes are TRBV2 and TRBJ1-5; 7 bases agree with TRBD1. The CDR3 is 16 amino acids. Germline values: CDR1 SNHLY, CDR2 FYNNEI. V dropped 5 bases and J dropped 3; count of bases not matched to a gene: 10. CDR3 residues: CASSRRQGRFNQPQHF. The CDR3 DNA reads TGTGCCAGCAGTCGAAGACAGGGCCGTTTCAATCAGCCCCAGCATTTT.

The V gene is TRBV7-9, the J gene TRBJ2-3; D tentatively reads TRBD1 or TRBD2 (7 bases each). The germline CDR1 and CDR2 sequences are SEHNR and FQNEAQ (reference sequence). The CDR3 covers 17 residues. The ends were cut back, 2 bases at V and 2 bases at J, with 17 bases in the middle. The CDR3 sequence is CASSLFGAGGATDTQYF. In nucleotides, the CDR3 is TGTGCCAGCAGCTTATTCGGCGCAGGGGGGGCCACAGATACGCAGTATTTT.

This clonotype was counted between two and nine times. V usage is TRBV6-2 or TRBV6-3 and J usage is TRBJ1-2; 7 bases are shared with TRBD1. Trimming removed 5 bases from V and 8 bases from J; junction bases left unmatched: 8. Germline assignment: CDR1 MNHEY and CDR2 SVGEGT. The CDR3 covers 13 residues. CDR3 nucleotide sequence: TGTGCCAGCAGTGTCACAGGGGAGTACGGCTACACCTTC. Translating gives CASSVTGEYGYTF.

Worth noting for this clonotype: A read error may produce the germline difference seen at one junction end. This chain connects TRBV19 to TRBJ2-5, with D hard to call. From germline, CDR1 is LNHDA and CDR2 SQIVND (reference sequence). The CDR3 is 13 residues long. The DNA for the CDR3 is TGTGACAGTGGGCCCCGGTCCGGAGAGACCCAGTACTTC. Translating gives CDSGPRSGETQYF.

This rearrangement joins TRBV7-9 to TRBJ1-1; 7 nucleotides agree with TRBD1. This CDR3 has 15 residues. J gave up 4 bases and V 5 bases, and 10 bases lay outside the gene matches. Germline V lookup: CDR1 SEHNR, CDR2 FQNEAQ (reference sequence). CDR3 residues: CASSEGQRVFTEAFF. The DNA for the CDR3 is TGTGCCAGCAGCGAGGGACAGCGGGTATTCACTGAAGCTTTCTTT.